These 23 T cell receptor beta chains were sequenced from one sample in a study of cytomegalovirus exposure and HLA in healthy donors. Repertoires were generated with immunoSEQ multiplex PCR, while TCRdb's copy carries only in-frame clones and drops some. The profile shows more than 70,000 clones, 94% of them singletons. The specimen was PBMCs. The receptors derive from a young woman in good health and CMV-seronegative.

This clone has only one observation. This rearrangement joins TRBV15 to TRBJ1-4; 9 bases match TRBD1. This CDR3 is 15 amino acids long. Looked up from germline, CDR1 is LNHNV and CDR2 is YYDKDF (reference sequence). The V segment lost 4 bases and the J segment 7 bases; nucleotides outside the gene matches: 7. CDR3: CATSKQPGQGEKLFF. For the CDR3, the DNA is TGTGCCACCAGCAAACAGCCGGGACAGGGTGAAAAACTGTTTTTT.

CDR3 sequence: CASSWDRGRTEAFF. The CDR3 DNA reads as TGTGCCAGCAGCTGGGACAGGGGAAGGACTGAAGCTTTCTTT. The gene calls are TRBV5-6 and TRBJ1-1; 10 bases fit TRBD1. Germline V lookup: CDR1 SGHDT, CDR2 YYEEEE. V dropped 3 bases and J dropped 5; count of bases not matched to a gene: 4. This CDR3 has 14 residues.

This rearrangement joins TRBV6-6 to TRBJ1-2; D perhaps matches TRBD1 (5 bases). Germline-derived CDR1 and CDR2 are MNHNY and SVGAGI (reference sequence). The CDR3 is 14 amino acids. V was trimmed by 2 bases and J by 7 bases, leaving 14 bases between them. The CDR3 here is CASSYGMEGTGYTF. The CDR3 DNA follows: TGTGCCAGCAGTTACGGGATGGAGGGGACTGGCTACACCTTC.

This chain uses TRBV28 with TRBJ2-7, with 7 bases fitting TRBD1. Germline loops: CDR1 MDHEN, CDR2 SYDVKM. CDR3 size: 14 residues. V dropped 5 bases and J dropped 5; count of bases not matched to a gene: 9. The CDR3 sequence is CASSPDAGQDEQYF. The DNA for the CDR3 is TGTGCCAGCAGTCCCGATGCCGGACAGGACGAGCAGTACTTC.

CDR3 coding DNA: TGTGCCAGCTCACCACGGTCCGGGGGAATCACAGATACGCAGTATTTT. Encoded protein: CASSPRSGGITDTQYF. The rearrangement links TRBV18 to TRBJ2-3; D perhaps matches TRBD2 (6 bases). Germline assignment: CDR1 KGHSH and CDR2 LQKENI. This CDR3 region has 16 residues. Trimming took 1 base from V and 2 from J, leaving 13 bases between them.

The chain has TRBV10-3 and TRBJ1-5, with TRBD1 matching over 9 bases. V shed 8 bases, J shed 4 bases, and the junction held 6 bases outside the gene matches. Germline V CDR1 and CDR2: ENHRY, SYGVKD. The CDR3 has 14 amino acids. CDR3 bases: TGTGCCATCGGCCAACAGGGGGCTAATCAGCCCCAGCATTTT. It specifies CAIGQQGANQPQHF.

The gene calls are TRBV10-3 and TRBJ1-2; the match to TRBD1 covers 11 bases. The CDR3 consists of 16 residues. The V segment lost 8 bases and the J segment 3 bases; nucleotides outside the gene matches: 11. CDR1 and CDR2 from the germline V gene are ENHRY and SYGVKD. The CDR3 nucleotides read TGTGCCATCGGGGAAGCAGGACAGGGGGCCGACTATGGCTACACCTTC. It codes for CAIGEAGQGADYGYTF.

In the case of this clone: This could be a read error, since a much larger clone is one nucleotide away. This rearrangement joins TRBV7-9 to TRBJ2-7; unclear D gene. Germline V CDR1 and CDR2: SEHNR, FQNEAQ (reference sequence). The CDR3 is 12 residues long. V was clipped by 5 bases and J by 0 bases, with 5 bases between them. The CDR3, as DNA: TGTGCCAGCAGCGCGAGCTCCTACGAGCAGTACTTC. Amino acids: CASSASSYEQYF.

J is TRBJ1-2 and V is TRBV14; TRBD1 matches 8 bases. Germline V lookup: CDR1 SGHDN, CDR2 FVKESK. The CDR3 contains 15 residues. V lost 0 bases, J lost 6 bases, and 6 bases stayed unmatched. CDR3 loop: CASSQENRGWNGYTF. The CDR3 DNA follows: TGTGCCAGCAGCCAAGAAAACAGGGGGTGGAATGGCTACACCTTC.

The rearrangement links TRBV30 to TRBJ1-5, with D maybe TRBD1 (6 bases). V shed 0 bases and J shed 7 bases, with 13 bases lying between them. The germline V gene has CDR1 GTSNPN and CDR2 SVGIG (reference sequence). This CDR3 has 14 residues. Here the CDR3 DNA reads TGTGCCTGGAGTGTACGGGGGGGCGGACAGCCCCAGCATTTT. Translating gives CAWSVRGGGQPQHF.

The genes are TRBV7-9 and TRBJ1-4; the D gene is possibly TRBD1 (5 bases). Germline V gene sequence: CDR1 SEHNR, CDR2 FQNEAQ (reference sequence). The CDR3 totals 17 residues. With 5 bases removed from V and 2 bases from J, the gap between germline ends came to 18 bases. CDR3 sequence reads: CASSPTDSFGTNEKLFF. CDR3 bases: TGTGCCAGCAGCCCGACAGACAGTTTTGGGACTAATGAAAAACTGTTTTTT.

For the CDR3, the DNA is TGTGCCAGCAGCTTGACAGGGAGGGTCCGGACCGGGGAGCTGTTTTTT. This translates into CASSLTGRVRTGELFF. The chain has TRBV5-8 and TRBJ2-2, with TRBD2 as a possible D gene (7 bases). CDR1 and CDR2 (germline): SGHTS, YDEGEE. This CDR3 has 16 amino acids. V lost 1 base to trimming and J lost 5 bases, with 15 bases between them.

V usage is TRBV5-4 and J usage is TRBJ2-5; 15 bases fit TRBD2. There are 17 residues in the CDR3. The ends lost 4 bases at V and 2 bases at J; junction bases unmatched: 6. The germline V gene has CDR1 SGHNT and CDR2 YYREEE (reference sequence). The CDR3 reads CASSPGLAGGYQETQYF. The CDR3 nucleotides read TGTGCCAGCAGCCCGGGACTAGCGGGGGGATATCAAGAGACCCAGTACTTC.

The chain uses TRBV28 and TRBJ2-5, with a possible D match to TRBD1 (5 bases). Per the germline V gene, CDR1 is MDHEN and CDR2 is SYDVKM. The CDR3 loop spans 14 amino acids. The ends were cut back, 7 bases at V and 3 bases at J, with 15 bases in the middle. The CDR3 protein is CASTWGGVKETQYF. The CDR3 DNA reads TGTGCCAGCACCTGGGGCGGAGTAAAAGAGACCCAGTACTTC.

The CDR3 here is CASSLDGEGGQPQHF. CDR3 in DNA: TGTGCCAGCAGTTTGGACGGGGAGGGTGGTCAGCCCCAGCATTTT. This chain connects TRBV28 to TRBJ1-5; D is unclear. CDR1 and CDR2 from the germline V gene are MDHEN and SYDVKM. V lost 3 bases, J lost 6 bases, and 15 bases lay in between. The CDR3 is made up of 15 amino acids.

The rearrangement links TRBV7-6 to TRBJ2-2; perhaps TRBD2 as D (5 bases). The CDR3 length is 14 residues. In germline, CDR1 is SGHVS, CDR2 FNYEAQ. The germline V and J ends were trimmed by 5 bases and 2 bases, with 9 bases remaining between them. The CDR3 sequence: CASSRTLNTGELFF. CDR3 bases: TGTGCCAGCAGCAGGACTCTCAACACCGGGGAGCTGTTTTTT.

This clone was seen only once. This rearrangement joins TRBV27 to TRBJ1-1, with 9 bases fitting TRBD1. Germline trimming cut 5 bases from V and 4 bases from J; bases unmatched to any gene: 8. Per the germline V gene, CDR1 is MNHEY and CDR2 is SMNVEV (reference sequence). The CDR3 is 15 residues long. The CDR3 protein is CASSIYRGLPTEAFF. The CDR3 nucleotides are TGTGCCAGCAGTATTTACAGGGGGCTCCCCACTGAAGCTTTCTTT.

The rearrangement links TRBV6-1 to TRBJ2-1; weak D call: TRBD1 (6 bases). Trimming stripped 2 bases from V and 5 bases from J, with 10 bases between. CDR1 MNHNS and CDR2 SASEGT come from the germline V gene. This CDR3 has 14 residues. In nucleotides, the CDR3 is TGTGCCAGCAGTGAAAAACAGGGTCACAATGAGCAGTTCTTC. The encoded protein is CASSEKQGHNEQFF.

This chain joins TRBV5-5 and TRBJ1-2, with TRBD1 identical over 10 bases. The V gene end was trimmed by 5 bases and the J gene end by 2 bases; junction bases not matched to a gene: 3. Germline CDR1 is SGHKS and CDR2 is YYEKEE (reference sequence). This CDR3 region has 14 residues. CDR3 loop: CASSRGQGNYGYTF. CDR3 bases: TGTGCCAGCAGTCGGGGACAGGGGAACTATGGCTACACCTTC.

This chain joins TRBV28 and TRBJ2-2; TRBD2 agrees at 12 bases. Germline trimming cut 4 bases from V and 4 bases from J; bases unmatched to any gene: 7. The CDR3 is made up of 17 amino acids. Germline V CDR1 and CDR2: MDHEN, SYDVKM. CDR3 bases: TGTGCCAGCAGTTCTAGCGGGAGGGCCGCGATCACCGGGGAGCTGTTTTTT. It translates to CASSSSGRAAITGELFF. Using reference TRBV28 and TRBJ2-2 for the parts outside the CDR3, the full variable domain is DVKVTQSSRYLVKRTGEKVFLECVQDMDHENMFWYRQDPGLGLRLIYFSYDVKMKEKGDIPEGYSVSREKKERFSLILESASTNQTSMYLCASSSSGRAAITGELFFGEGSRLTVL.

This clone was detected only once. This chain links TRBV13 with TRBJ2-7; 8 nucleotides line up with TRBD2. This CDR3 contains 16 residues. CDR1 PRHDT and CDR2 FYEKMQ come from the germline V gene (reference sequence). V was pared by 4 bases and J by 1 base, with 9 bases of the junction left unmatched. CDR3 nucleotide sequence: TGTGCCAGCAGCTCGCCGGGACTAGGGATTTCCTACGAGCAGTACTTC. Translation: CASSSPGLGISYEQYF.

This chain connects TRBV5-1 to TRBJ2-5; 8 nucleotides line up with TRBD1. The junction had 8 bases not matched to a gene; V was cut back by 2 bases and J by 5 bases. Germline values: CDR1 SGHRS, CDR2 YFSETQ. The CDR3 has 15 residues. This chain's CDR3 is CASSFQGAFGETQYF. The CDR3 DNA reads TGCGCCAGCAGCTTTCAGGGGGCGTTTGGGGAGACCCAGTACTTC.

The chain recombines TRBV10-2 with TRBJ2-4; D is unclear. Germline assignment: CDR1 WSHSY and CDR2 SAAADI. V was trimmed by 3 bases and J by 16 bases, leaving 13 bases between them. The CDR3 spans 11 residues. Written as DNA, the CDR3 is TGCGCCAGCAGTGATACAGTTCCTGTTTACTTC. This gives the protein CASSDTVPVYF.